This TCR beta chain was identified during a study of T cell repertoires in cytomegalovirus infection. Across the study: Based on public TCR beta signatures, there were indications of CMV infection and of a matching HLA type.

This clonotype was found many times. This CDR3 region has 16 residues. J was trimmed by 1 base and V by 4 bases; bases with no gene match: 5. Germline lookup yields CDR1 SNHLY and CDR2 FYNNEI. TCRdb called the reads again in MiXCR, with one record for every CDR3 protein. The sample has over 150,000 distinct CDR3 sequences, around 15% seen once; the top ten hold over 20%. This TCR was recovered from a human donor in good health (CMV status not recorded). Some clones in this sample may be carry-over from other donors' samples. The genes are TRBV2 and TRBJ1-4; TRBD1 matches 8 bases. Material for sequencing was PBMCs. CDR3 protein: CASSGTGRGTNEKLFF. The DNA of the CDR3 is TGTGCCAGCAGTGGGACAGGGCGAGGAACTAATGAAAAACTGTTTTTT.